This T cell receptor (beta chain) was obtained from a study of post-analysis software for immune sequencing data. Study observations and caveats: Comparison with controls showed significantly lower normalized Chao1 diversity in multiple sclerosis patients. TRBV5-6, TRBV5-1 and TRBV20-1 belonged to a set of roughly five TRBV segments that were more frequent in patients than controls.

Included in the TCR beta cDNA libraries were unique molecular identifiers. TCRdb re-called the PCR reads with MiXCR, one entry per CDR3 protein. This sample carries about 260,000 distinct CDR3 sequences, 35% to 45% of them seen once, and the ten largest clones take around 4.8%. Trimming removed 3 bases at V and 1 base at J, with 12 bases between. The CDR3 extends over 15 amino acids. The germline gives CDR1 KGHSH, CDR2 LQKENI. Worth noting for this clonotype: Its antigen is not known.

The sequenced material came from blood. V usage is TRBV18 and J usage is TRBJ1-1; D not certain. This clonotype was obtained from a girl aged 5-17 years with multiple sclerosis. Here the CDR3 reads CASSPTSEGNTEAFF. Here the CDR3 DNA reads TGTGCCAGCTCACCCACTTCCGAGGGGAACACTGAAGCTTTCTTT.